This TCR beta chain stems from a study of T cells in narcolepsy. CDR1 and CDR2 from the germline V gene are KGHSH and LQKENI. V dropped 2 bases and J dropped 7 bases, with 9 bases sitting between them. This CDR3 spans 13 amino acids. Libraries were prepared by immunoSEQ multiplex PCR; TCRdb keeps only in-frame clonotypes and omits some of them. The repertoire holds fewer than 40,000 clones, with more than 75% as singletons. Sequenced sample: CD45RA- memory CD4+ T cells from PBMCs. The chain joins TRBV18 to TRBJ1-5; D ambiguous. This sequence originates from a human donor with narcolepsy. The CDR3 protein is CASSPMEWQPQHF. Here the CDR3 DNA reads TGTGCCAGCTCACCAATGGAGTGGCAGCCCCAGCATTTT.